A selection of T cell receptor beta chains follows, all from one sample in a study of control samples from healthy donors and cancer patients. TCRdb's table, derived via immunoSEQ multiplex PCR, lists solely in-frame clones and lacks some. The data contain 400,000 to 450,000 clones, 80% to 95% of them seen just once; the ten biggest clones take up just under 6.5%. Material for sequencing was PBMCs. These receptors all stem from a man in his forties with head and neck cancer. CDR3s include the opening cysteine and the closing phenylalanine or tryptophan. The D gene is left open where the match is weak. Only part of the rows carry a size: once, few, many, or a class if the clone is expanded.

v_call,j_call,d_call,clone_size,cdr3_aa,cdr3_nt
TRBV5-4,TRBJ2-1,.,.,CASSLVTYNEQFF,TGTGCCAGCAGCTTGGTCACCTACAATGAGCAGTTCTTC
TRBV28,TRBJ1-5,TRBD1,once,CASSLVRGQLGNQPQHF,TGTGCCAGCAGTTTGGTCAGGGGGCAGTTGGGCAATCAGCCCCAGCATTTT
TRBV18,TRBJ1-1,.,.,CASSPERNTEAFF,TGTGCCAGCTCACCGGAGAGGAACACTGAAGCTTTCTTT
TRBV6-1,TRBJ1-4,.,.,CASSEPGADEKLFF,TGTGCCAGCAGTGAACCAGGGGCAGATGAAAAACTGTTTTTT
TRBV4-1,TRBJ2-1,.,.,CASSQDFGASSYNEQFF,TGCGCCAGCAGCCAAGATTTCGGCGCAAGCTCCTACAATGAGCAGTTCTTC
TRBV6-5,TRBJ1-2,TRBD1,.,CASTPLAGGLYGYTF,TGTGCCAGCACTCCCCTCGCAGGGGGCCTCTATGGCTACACCTTC
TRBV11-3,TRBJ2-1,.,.,CASSWRGRDNEQFF,TGTGCCAGCAGCTGGCGGGGCAGAGACAATGAGCAGTTCTTC
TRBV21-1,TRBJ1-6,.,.,CASNPPLHF,TGTGCCAGCAACCCGCCCCTCCACTTT
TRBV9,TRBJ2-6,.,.,CASSVEAGANVLTF,TGTGCCAGCAGCGTAGAAGCAGGGGCCAACGTCCTGACTTTC
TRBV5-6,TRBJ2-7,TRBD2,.,CASSLALAGVLSYEQYF,TGTGCCAGCAGCTTGGCCCTAGCGGGAGTACTGTCGTACGAGCAGTACTTC